This T cell receptor beta chain derives from a study of blood T cells in healthy people across ages. Background on the study: Template switching picked up about one barcoded beta molecule for each two T cells.

With respect to this clonotype: Its antigen is still unknown. One base away lies a much larger clone, so this may be a sequencing read error.

Through a sample-barcoded 5' primer and a J-beta primer mix, a second PCR was run for roughly 6 to 12 cycles. TCRdb reanalysed the 5' RACE reads using MiXCR and keeps one entry per CDR3 protein. The table lists about 650,000 distinct CDR3 sequences, roughly 32% of them singletons, with just over 15% in the top ten. Trimming cost V 3 bases and J 10 bases; bases outside gene matches: 7. The CDR3 covers 12 residues. CDR1 and CDR2 (germline): GTSNPN, SVGIG (reference sequence). Whole-study results and caveats: PBMCs that were unsorted prevented a conclusive naive versus antigen-experienced comparison. Higher diversity, along with more naive CD4+ cells, distinguished long-lived donors from aged donors.

Sequenced input: blood. The rearrangement links TRBV30 to TRBJ1-2; 8 nucleotides agree with TRBD1. The sequence was obtained from a woman older than 75 in good health. The CDR3 nucleotides are TGTGCCTGGAGCTCCGACAGGGGTGACTACACCTTC. This sequence encodes CAWSSDRGDYTF.